This T cell receptor beta chain was recorded in a study of beta chain features in type 1 diabetes. Overall study context: Healthy donors and patients showed comparable age, gender and cell yields.

Study-wide points: Compared to healthy donors, patients appeared to have naive, central memory and Treg TCRB repertoires that were more alike. Moderately but significantly shorter TCRB CDR3s were found in Type 1 diabetes patients in all four CD4+ subsets.

This clone was picked up a small number of times. Its antigen is as yet unknown. The authors obtained over 95% purity in all sorted populations. Isolated RNA was reverse transcribed in full, so expressed TCRB transcripts were sequenced. The data were produced by immunoSEQ multiplex PCR, yet TCRdb's version contains in-frame clones alone and is incomplete. Counted here are 900,000 or so clones, about a sixth occurring once; the ten biggest clones make up 0.023%. Deletions cut 7 bases from V and 0 bases from J, with 8 bases between. CDR3 length: 13 residues. The germline V gene encodes CDR1 MRHNA and CDR2 SNTAGT.

The receptor's source is a woman aged 18-30 years in good health. This chain uses TRBV6-4 with TRBJ2-3; D unresolved. The sample taken for sequencing was naive CD4+ T cells from blood. CDR3 in DNA: TGTGCCAGCAAACACCCAAGCACAGATACGCAGTATTTT. Translation: CASKHPSTDTQYF.